Below, one T cell receptor (beta chain) is given with its context. The germline V gene encodes CDR1 MDHEN and CDR2 SYDVKM. V was clipped by 6 bases and J by 0 bases, with 12 bases between them. This CDR3 comprises 14 residues. The table came from immunoSEQ multiplex PCR; TCRdb's copy has only in-frame clones and leaves some out. The sample has under 650,000 clones; roughly 95% are singletons. The data stem from a study of shared clonotypes between healthy human individuals. Study details: There were three CD4 naive, three CD4 memory, two CD8 naive and one CD8 memory plates per donor.

The chain links TRBV28 to TRBJ2-7; D unresolved. Material: naive CD4+ T cells sorted from blood. The subset was: CD45RA+ positively selected. The sequence was collected from a woman between 25 and 40 years old in good health. CDR3 loop: CASRGIRSSYEQYF. As DNA, the CDR3 is TGTGCCAGCAGGGGTATCCGGAGCTCCTACGAGCAGTACTTC.